The subject of this entry is one T cell receptor beta chain. Its antigen remains unknown. These data come from a study of CD8+ T cells in alopecia areata. Findings and caveats of the study: Especially in alopecia totalis/universalis, lesional scalp showed greater clonality than normal scalp did.

Investigators isolated RNA and reverse transcribed it into cDNA to act as the sequencing template. Only in-frame clones appear in the TCRdb table, and some are missing; sequencing was by immunoSEQ multiplex PCR. The table records 100,000 to 150,000 clones, 45% to 50% of them present only once. The sample comprised NKG2D-low CD8+ T cells sorted from blood. This TCR derives from a human donor with alopecia areata.

As DNA, the CDR3 is TGCAGCGTTGAAGGCGTAGGCGGGCCCCCTGGGGCCAACGTCCTGACTTTC. It specifies CSVEGVGGPPGANVLTF. The V gene is TRBV29-1, the J gene TRBJ2-6; TRBD2 might be the D (5 bases). From germline, CDR1 is SQVTM and CDR2 ANQGSEA. Deletions cut 1 base from V and 2 bases from J, with 15 bases between. The CDR3 has 17 amino acids.